What follows are 18 T cell receptor beta chains derived from one specimen sequenced in a study of breast tumors, draining lymph nodes, adjacent tissues. TCRdb reprocessed the multiplex PCR reads via MiXCR and lists one record per CDR3 protein. Among around 300,000 distinct CDR3 sequences listed, 30% were seen once. Breast cancer patients provided tissue from their axillary draining lymph nodes. The sample consisted of axillary lymph node tissue. The receptors come from a female donor with breast cancer. Some clones in this sample may be carry-over from other donors' samples.

This clonotype was picked up a small number of times. The rearrangement uses TRBV6-1 and TRBJ2-3, with TRBD1 matching 8 bases. Germline trimming cut 7 bases from V and 0 bases from J; bases unmatched to any gene: 12. The CDR3 is 17 residues long. Germline assignment: CDR1 MNHNS and CDR2 SASEGT. CDR3 protein: CASTDRGPLRSTDTQYF. CDR3 DNA: TGTGCCAGCACCGACAGGGGCCCACTCCGAAGCACAGATACGCAGTATTTT.

This clonotype was picked up many times. The rearrangement joins TRBV15 to TRBJ2-5; D may be TRBD1 or TRBD2 (5 bases each). Germline lookup yields CDR1 LNHNV and CDR2 YYDKDF (reference sequence). The CDR3 runs to 13 residues. Trimming left V 9 bases short and J 5 bases short, with 16 bases between. The CDR3 is CATAGGARETQYF. The CDR3 DNA is TGTGCCACGGCGGGTGGGGCTAGGGAGACCCAGTACTTC. Together with reference TRBV15 and TRBJ2-5, the CDR3 gives the full variable domain: DAMVIQNPRYQVTQFGKPVTLSCSQTLNHNVMYWYQQKSSQAPKLLFHYYDKDFNNEADTPDNFQSRRPNTSFCFLDIRSPGLGDTAMYLCATAGGARETQYFGPGTRLLVL.

In this sample, this clonotype turned up many times. The chain carries TRBV20-1 and TRBJ2-2, with TRBD1 identical over 8 bases. This CDR3 is 17 amino acids long. Germline V gives CDR1 DFQATT, CDR2 SNEGSKA (reference sequence). Germline trimming cut 0 bases from V and 0 bases from J; bases unmatched to any gene: 6. The CDR3 DNA is TGCAGTGCTAGAGATAGGCGACAGGGGTCGAACACCGGGGAGCTGTTTTTT. This gives the protein CSARDRRQGSNTGELFF.

Only a few counts were recorded for this clonotype. The chain uses TRBV6-2 or TRBV6-3 and TRBJ2-1, with TRBD2 matching over 11 bases. CDR3 size: 14 residues. Losses at the gene ends were 6 bases for V and 9 bases for J; bases not matched to a gene: 7. Germline V CDR1 and CDR2: MNHEY, SVGEGT. The CDR3 loop reads CASRRTSGLFEQFF. Written as DNA, the CDR3 is TGTGCCAGCAGACGGACTAGCGGGTTATTTGAGCAGTTCTTC.

Concerning this clonotype itself: Just one base apart from a much larger clone, this may be a read error. The V and J genes are TRBV5-1 and TRBJ2-7, with D tentatively TRBD2 (6 bases). The end of the DNA fits TRBJ2-1 better, so the J call may be wrong. The CDR3 extends over 14 amino acids. Germline V gene lookup returns CDR1 SGHRS and CDR2 YFSETQ. The CDR3 protein is CASSAAGGGSEQFF. DNA of the CDR3: TGCGCCAGCAGCGCGGCCGGGGGAGGATCCGAGCAGTTCTTC.

The chain employs TRBV12-3 or TRBV12-4 and TRBJ1-5; maybe TRBD1 (5 bases). The CDR3 is 13 amino acids. Trimming cost V 0 bases and J 9 bases, with 9 bases left between them. Here the CDR3 DNA reads TGTGCCAGCAGTTTAGCGGGGGTTCGGCCCCAGCATTTT. It encodes CASSLAGVRPQHF.

Many counts were recorded for this clonotype. The gene calls are TRBV12-5 and TRBJ2-7, with 9 bases aligning to TRBD1. The germline gives CDR1 LGHNT, CDR2 FRNRAP. CDR3 size: 13 residues. Trimming took 5 bases from V and 6 from J; bases not matched to a gene: 5. CDR3 sequence: CASGQQGASEQYF. The CDR3 DNA sequence: TGTGCTAGTGGTCAACAGGGGGCCAGCGAGCAGTACTTC.

In the case of this clonotype: Sequence at one end of the junction differs from germline and may be a read error. This rearrangement joins TRBV11-3 to TRBJ2-5, with unresolved D. The end of the DNA aligns better with TRBJ2-7, so the J call may be wrong. The CDR3 contains 13 residues. Germline V gene sequence: CDR1 SGHNT, CDR2 YENEEA. Written as DNA, the CDR3 is TGTGCCAACAGCTTAGTCGGTTCCTACGAGCAGTACTTC. Translation gives CANSLVGSYEQYF.

This clonotype was recorded at least ten times. This chain uses TRBV20-1 with TRBJ2-7; no firm D call. The germline CDR1 and CDR2 sequences are DFQATT and SNEGSKA (reference sequence). Between the trimmed V and J ends, which lost 6 bases and 4 bases, there was a span of 10 bases. The CDR3 is 11 residues long. CDR3 DNA: TGCAGTGCCGCCCCGCTTTACGAGCAGTACTTC. Its protein product is CSAAPLYEQYF.

The chain combines TRBV30 with TRBJ1-1; unclear D gene. Germline lookup yields CDR1 GTSNPN and CDR2 SVGIG (reference sequence). Trimming removed 1 base from V and 1 base from J, with 13 bases in between. CDR3 size: 15 residues. CDR3 DNA: TGTGCCTGGAGTGGAGTGGGCCTGGGGAACACTGAAGCTTTCTTT. Its translation is CAWSGVGLGNTEAFF.

The chain carries TRBV10-3 and TRBJ1-5, with 8 bases identical to TRBD1. The CDR3 sequence is 14 residues long. Germline-derived CDR1 and CDR2 are ENHRY and SYGVKD. V was pared by 5 bases and J by 14 bases, with 14 bases of the junction left unmatched. The CDR3 DNA reads TGTGCCATCAGTACCGGGACAGGAACAGGCTACGAGCATTTT. It is translated as CAISTGTGTGYEHF.

Many counts were recorded for this clonotype. This chain links TRBV12-3 or TRBV12-4 with TRBJ2-5; weak D call: TRBD1 (6 bases). This CDR3 is 14 amino acids long. V dropped 7 bases and J dropped 6 bases, with 18 bases sitting between them. The CDR3 spells CASKSGQFRKTQYF. CDR3 DNA: TGTGCCAGCAAATCTGGACAGTTTCGAAAGACCCAGTACTTC.

This clonotype was detected ten times or more. V is TRBV9 and J is TRBJ2-3; 8 nucleotides line up with TRBD2. Trimming took 2 bases from V and 0 from J; bases not matched to a gene: 5. This CDR3 region has 16 residues. Germline V gene sequence: CDR1 SGDLS, CDR2 YYNGEE. The DNA for the CDR3 is TGTGCCAGCAGCGTTCTAGCGGGCTCTAGCACAGATACGCAGTATTTT. Protein sequence: CASSVLAGSSTDTQYF. The full variable domain, completed using reference TRBV9 and TRBJ2-3, is DSGVTQTPKHLITATGQRVTLRCSPRSGDLSVYWYQQSLDQGLQFLIQYYNGEERAKGNILERFSAQQFPDLHSELNLSSLELGDSALYFCASSVLAGSSTDTQYFGPGTRLTVL.

This clonotype was seen at least ten times. The genes are TRBV20-1 and TRBJ2-1, with 9 bases that match TRBD2. CDR1 DFQATT and CDR2 SNEGSKA come from the germline V gene (reference sequence). This CDR3 has 15 amino acids. Trimming removed 1 base from V and 4 bases from J; junction bases left unmatched: 5. The DNA of the CDR3 is TGCAGTGCTAGAGGGTCTAGCGGGAAGTACAATGAGCAGTTCTTC. It yields the protein CSARGSSGKYNEQFF.

This clonotype was seen many times. The chain couples TRBV9 to TRBJ2-1, with TRBD1 matching 11 bases. J was trimmed by 9 bases and V by 1 base; bases with no gene match: 6. Germline assignment: CDR1 SGDLS and CDR2 YYNGEE. This CDR3 comprises 15 residues. This chain's CDR3 is CASSVSGQGGIEQFF. Here the CDR3 DNA reads TGTGCCAGCAGCGTATCGGGACAGGGGGGAATTGAGCAGTTCTTC.

This clonotype was observed at least ten times. V gene TRBV2 combines with J gene TRBJ2-1; D remains unclear. CDR1 and CDR2 from the germline V gene are SNHLY and FYNNEI. Trimming cost V 7 bases and J 7 bases, with 5 bases left between them. The CDR3 consists of 10 residues. The CDR3 sequence is CASKGNEQFF. The CDR3 nucleotides read TGTGCCAGCAAAGGGAATGAGCAGTTCTTC.

This clonotype has a count of ten or more. The chain combines TRBV3-1 with TRBJ2-3; the match to TRBD2 covers 8 bases. V lost 4 bases to trimming and J lost 1 base; unmatched junction nucleotides: 7. The CDR3 has 16 amino acids. Germline V gene lookup returns CDR1 LGHDT and CDR2 YNNKEL (reference sequence). The CDR3 region is CASSLGLAVGTDTQYF. CDR3 nucleotide sequence: TGTGCCAGCAGCCTCGGACTAGCTGTCGGCACAGATACGCAGTATTTT.

This clonotype was seen repeatedly, ten times or more. The chain employs TRBV4-2 and TRBJ2-1; D call uncertain. V was pared by 4 bases and J by 8 bases, with 9 bases between. Germline CDR1 is LGHNA and CDR2 is YNFKEQ. The CDR3 runs to 12 residues. For the CDR3, the DNA is TGTGCCAGCAGCCCCGCCAGAGATGAGCAGTTCTTC. It encodes CASSPARDEQFF.